One and the same sample provided the 21 T cell receptor beta chains below, sequenced in a study of shared clonotypes between healthy human individuals. Naive CD8 cells were CD45RO-negative, positively selected for CCR7, excluding terminally differentiated effector memory CD45RA+ cells. Some clones are missing from TCRdb's copy, which holds only in-frame ones; the method was immunoSEQ multiplex PCR. The table includes about 2.1 million clones, 93% detected once. Sequencing was carried out using naive CD8+ T cells from PBMCs. These receptors came from a man younger than 35 in good health. Some clones in this sample may be carry-over from other donors' samples.

This chain joins TRBV7-9 and TRBJ2-5; D gene ambiguous. The CDR3 contains 12 residues. Germline assignment: CDR1 SEHNR and CDR2 FQNEAQ (reference sequence). The V end lost 5 bases, the J end lost 5 bases, and 9 bases lay between the germline ends. As DNA, the CDR3 is TGTGCCAGCAGCGCCACAACCGAGACCCAGTACTTC. It codes for CASSATTETQYF.

V is TRBV7-6 and J is TRBJ1-6; D remains unclear. Germline-derived CDR1 and CDR2 are SGHVS and FNYEAQ. The CDR3 covers 13 residues. V was shortened by 6 bases and J by 10 bases, with 13 bases between the two germline ends. The CDR3 loop reads CASSEGMGSPLHF. The DNA for the CDR3 is TGTGCCAGCAGTGAGGGAATGGGGTCACCCCTCCACTTT.

V gene TRBV11-2 combines with J gene TRBJ2-1; D ambiguous. The CDR3 covers 12 residues. Germline CDR1 SGHAT, CDR2 FQNNGV. Between the trimmed V and J ends, which lost 2 bases and 8 bases, there was a span of 7 bases. CDR3 protein: CASSLLGHEQFF. As DNA, the CDR3 is TGTGCCAGCAGCTTATTAGGACATGAGCAGTTCTTC.

The V and J genes are TRBV9 and TRBJ1-4; D gene ambiguous. The germline CDR1 and CDR2 sequences are SGDLS and YYNGEE. The CDR3 sequence is 16 residues long. Trimming pared 2 bases from V and 7 bases from J, leaving 18 bases between. The CDR3 is CASSVGKRPALEKLFF. The CDR3 DNA sequence: TGTGCCAGCAGCGTTGGGAAGAGGCCGGCCCTTGAAAAACTGTTTTTT. Based on the CDR3 plus reference TRBV9 and TRBJ1-4, the full variable domain is DSGVTQTPKHLITATGQRVTLRCSPRSGDLSVYWYQQSLDQGLQFLIQYYNGEERAKGNILERFSAQQFPDLHSELNLSSLELGDSALYFCASSVGKRPALEKLFFGSGTQLSVL.

The V gene is TRBV11-2, the J gene TRBJ2-7; D is uncertain. Deletions cut 3 bases from V and 1 base from J, with 13 bases between. Germline V lookup: CDR1 SGHAT, CDR2 FQNNGV. This CDR3 has 15 residues. In DNA, the CDR3 is TGTGCCAGCAGCTTCGGGCCAGAAATTTCCTACGAGCAGTACTTC. Translating it yields CASSFGPEISYEQYF.

As regards this clone: The sample contains more than one DNA sequence encoding this CDR3. The V call is TRBV28, the J call TRBJ2-7, with D uncertain. V was cut by 5 bases and J by 2 bases, with 13 bases left in between. Germline V CDR1 and CDR2: MDHEN, SYDVKM. This CDR3 is built from 14 residues. In nucleotides, the CDR3 is TGTGCCAGCAGTCCGCCAGGTCCTACCTACGAGCAGTACTTC. This codes for CASSPPGPTYEQYF.

The rearrangement links TRBV4-1 to TRBJ2-7; 9 bases agree with TRBD2. CDR1 and CDR2 from the germline V gene are MGHRA and YSYEKL. This CDR3 is 17 amino acids long. After removal of 1 base from V and 3 bases from J, the junction contained 10 bases not matched to a gene. CDR3 sequence: CASSQGREGPALYEQYF. Here the CDR3 DNA reads TGCGCCAGCAGCCAAGGGCGGGAGGGCCCGGCGCTCTACGAGCAGTACTTC.

This chain connects TRBV28 to TRBJ2-7, with 9 bases lining up with TRBD1. V was pared by 4 bases and J by 6 bases, with 7 bases of the junction left unmatched. Germline V gene data show CDR1 as MDHEN and CDR2 as SYDVKM. CDR3 length: 14 residues. The chain's CDR3 is CASSSGTGRFEQYF. DNA of the CDR3: TGTGCCAGCAGTTCCGGGACAGGGAGGTTCGAGCAGTACTTC.

V gene TRBV18 combines with J gene TRBJ2-5, with D hard to call. From germline, CDR1 is KGHSH and CDR2 LQKENI. The CDR3 extends over 12 amino acids. V was pared by 8 bases and J by 2 bases, with 9 bases between. The CDR3 DNA reads as TGTGCCAGCACGCCCGAACAAGAGACCCAGTACTTC. Protein product: CASTPEQETQYF.

V gene TRBV21-1 combines with J gene TRBJ2-7; the D call of TRBD1 is as the table states it, not checked on the DNA. TRBV21-1 is described as a pseudogene. CDR3 size: 18 residues. This CDR3 reads CASTYRDRGPIPSYEQYF. DNA of the CDR3: TGTGCCAGCACCTACCGGGACAGGGGACCTATCCCCTCCTACGAGCAGTACTTC.

The gene calls are TRBV5-1 and TRBJ2-3, with 11 bases lining up with TRBD1. CDR1 and CDR2 from the germline V gene are SGHRS and YFSETQ. V lost 5 bases to trimming and J lost 4 bases; unmatched junction nucleotides: 3. The CDR3 contains 14 residues. Here the CDR3 DNA reads TGCGCCAGCAGGGACAGGGGGCTTGCAGATACGCAGTATTTT. This encodes CASRDRGLADTQYF.

V usage is TRBV5-8 and J usage is TRBJ1-1; D not resolved. Trimming stripped 1 base from V and 6 bases from J, with 13 bases between. Germline CDR1 and CDR2: SGHTS and YDEGEE. The CDR3 spans 14 residues. The CDR3 sequence: CASSLLSVKAEAFF. DNA of the CDR3: TGTGCCAGCAGCTTGCTCTCGGTAAAGGCTGAAGCTTTCTTT. Drawing the rest from reference TRBV5-8 and TRBJ1-1, the complete variable domain is EAGVTQSPTHLIKTRGQQATLRCSPISGHTSVYWYQQALGLGLQFLLWYDEGEERNRGNFPPRFSGRQFPNYSSELNVNALELEDSALYLCASSLLSVKAEAFFGQGTRLTVV.

The chain joins TRBV30 to TRBJ1-2, with 8 bases fitting TRBD1. The CDR3 has 15 amino acids. CDR1 is GTSNPN and CDR2 is SVGIG in the germline V gene (reference sequence). V gave up 2 bases and J gave up 4 bases; unmatched junction bases: 9. CDR3 DNA: TGTGCCTGGAGTCCCGGCCAGGGGGCCCTCTATGGCTACACCTTC. Its translation: CAWSPGQGALYGYTF.

This chain connects TRBV7-2 to TRBJ2-2; D remains unclear. This CDR3 region has 15 residues. Germline lookup yields CDR1 SGHTA and CDR2 FQGNSA. V shed 2 bases and J shed 5 bases, with 12 bases lying between them. In DNA, the CDR3 is TGTGCCAGCAGCTTACCCCCCGCGACAACCGGGGAGCTGTTTTTT. This translates into CASSLPPATTGELFF.

The count of this clone is one. The V gene is TRBV27, the J gene TRBJ2-5, with D perhaps matching TRBD2 (6 bases). The germline V gene encodes CDR1 MNHEY and CDR2 SMNVEV (reference sequence). The CDR3 runs to 15 residues. Trimming stripped 2 bases from V and 2 bases from J, with 12 bases between. The CDR3 region is CASSLIGGRQETQYF. CDR3 bases: TGTGCCAGCAGTTTAATCGGGGGTAGGCAAGAGACCCAGTACTTC.

The chain recombines TRBV6-6 with TRBJ2-5; D remains ambiguous. Germline V CDR1 and CDR2: MNHNY, SVGAGI (reference sequence). The germline V and J ends were trimmed by 1 base and 0 bases, with 9 bases remaining between them. This CDR3 spans 15 amino acids. The CDR3, as DNA: TGTGCCAGCAGTTACTTGAACAGCTACCAAGAGACCCAGTACTTC. Protein: CASSYLNSYQETQYF.

V gene TRBV4-2 combines with J gene TRBJ2-2; D not resolved. Germline CDR1 LGHNA, CDR2 YNFKEQ. This CDR3 is 14 amino acids long. V dropped 0 bases and J dropped 6 bases, with 8 bases sitting between them. CDR3 loop: CASSQDLNPGELFF. The CDR3 region has the DNA TGTGCCAGCAGCCAAGATCTCAACCCCGGGGAGCTGTTTTTT.

The chain carries TRBV6-5 and TRBJ2-7, with TRBD1 as a possible D gene (5 bases). Germline V CDR1 and CDR2: MNHEY, SVGAGI. The germline V and J ends were trimmed by 4 bases and 4 bases, with 11 bases remaining between them. CDR3 length equals 13 residues. For the CDR3, the DNA is TGTGCCAGCAGTTCTAGGACACCTTACGAGCAGTACTTC. Protein sequence: CASSSRTPYEQYF.

CDR3 sequence reads: CASSVTGARIYEQYF. CDR3 sequence (DNA): TGTGCCAGCAGCGTAACGGGGGCGAGGATTTACGAGCAGTACTTC. The gene calls are TRBV9 and TRBJ2-7, with D possibly being TRBD1 or TRBD2 (6 bases each). The CDR3 spans 15 residues. Trimming left V 1 base short and J 4 bases short, with 15 bases between. Germline assignment: CDR1 SGDLS and CDR2 YYNGEE.

The V call is TRBV7-9, the J call TRBJ2-7; 7 nucleotides agree with TRBD1. The CDR3 spans 13 residues. V shed 6 bases, J shed 2 bases, and the junction held 4 bases outside the gene matches. CDR1 is SEHNR and CDR2 is FQNEAQ in the germline V gene (reference sequence). The CDR3: CASRGDSTYEQYF. The CDR3 DNA reads as TGTGCCAGCAGGGGGGACAGTACCTACGAGCAGTACTTC.

The chain's CDR3 is CASSLADRYYEQYF. DNA for the CDR3: TGTGCCAGCAGCTTAGCTGACAGATACTACGAGCAGTACTTC. This chain uses TRBV7-9 with TRBJ2-7; a possible D gene is TRBD1 (5 bases). Germline lookup yields CDR1 SEHNR and CDR2 FQNEAQ (reference sequence). The CDR3 sequence is 14 residues long. V dropped 0 bases and J dropped 3 bases, with 9 bases sitting between them.